This TCR beta chain was identified during a study of blood T cell repertoires in COVID-19. For the study at large: The samples span acute and convalescent COVID-19 from the United States, Italy and Spain.

Study processing details: Cell counts per sample came from amplifying reference gene primers. TCRdb's table, derived via immunoSEQ multiplex PCR, lists solely in-frame clones and lacks some. V, J and clone size reflect that table, while D and trimming were determined from the DNA. The repertoire consists of about 250,000 clones, with about 83% occurring once and the leading ten covering 5.7%. Germline CDR1 and CDR2: SGHRS and YFSETQ. The CDR3 has 15 amino acids. J was trimmed by 3 bases and V by 4 bases; bases with no gene match: 8. The clonotype comes from a man older than 75 with acute or convalescent COVID-19. The specimen was peripheral blood. The chain carries TRBV5-1 and TRBJ1-1; TRBD1 agrees at 8 bases. CDR3 nucleotides: TGCGCCAGCAGCCCCTGGACAGGGATGGACACTGAAGCTTTCTTT. This encodes CASSPWTGMDTEAFF.